The 11 T cell receptor beta chains below come from one sample, sequenced in a study of T cells in Graves' hyperthyroidism and ophthalmopathy. Using RNA transcripts as the source, TCR beta CDR3 regions were amplified. A first-round RT-PCR of the TCR CDR3 used the HTBI primer set. TCRdb itself ran the multiplex PCR reads through MiXCR, one entry per CDR3 protein. The data hold approximately 560,000 distinct CDR3 sequences, with about 15% observed a single time. Sequencing was carried out using blood. These receptors were obtained from a woman under 40 with Graves' hyperthyroidism.

This clonotype was seen repeatedly, ten times or more. The V gene is TRBV18, the J gene TRBJ1-5, with 7 bases matching TRBD1. Germline V gene data show CDR1 as KGHSH and CDR2 as LQKENI. The CDR3 is made up of 17 amino acids. J was trimmed by 2 bases and V by 3 bases; bases with no gene match: 10. In DNA form, the CDR3 reads TGTGCCAGCTCACCCCTGCGACAGGGCCCAGGCAATCAGCCCCAGCATTTT. The encoded protein is CASSPLRQGPGNQPQHF.

This clonotype was seen many times. The J gene is TRBJ1-6, the V gene TRBV12-3 or TRBV12-4, with D maybe TRBD1 (5 bases). The V end lost 6 bases, the J end lost 14 bases, and 17 bases lay between the germline ends. This CDR3 contains 13 residues. The CDR3 sequence is CASSAVQGTTLHF. In DNA form, the CDR3 reads TGTGCCAGCAGCGCCGTACAAGGGACCACCCTCCACTTT.

This clonotype was observed at least ten times. The rearrangement joins TRBV5-1 to TRBJ2-3, with 9 bases aligning to TRBD2. The CDR3 totals 16 residues. V shed 4 bases, J shed 4 bases, and the junction held 10 bases outside the gene matches. Per the germline V gene, CDR1 is SGHRS and CDR2 is YFSETQ. CDR3 residues: CASSMRREGAADTQYF. DNA of the CDR3: TGCGCCAGCAGCATGCGGCGGGAGGGTGCTGCAGATACGCAGTATTTT.

The CDR3 sequence: CASSQEGREDQPQHF. The CDR3 DNA sequence: TGCGCCAGCAGCCAAGAGGGCAGGGAGGATCAGCCCCAGCATTTT. This chain joins TRBV4-1 and TRBJ1-5; perhaps TRBD1 as D (5 bases). Trimming pared 0 bases from V and 5 bases from J, leaving 11 bases between. There are 15 residues in the CDR3. Germline V lookup: CDR1 MGHRA, CDR2 YSYEKL.

This clonotype was detected ten times or more. The J gene is TRBJ2-5, the V gene TRBV7-8, with D perhaps matching TRBD1 (6 bases). Germline assignment: CDR1 SGHVS and CDR2 FQNEAQ. This CDR3 is built from 13 residues. V was cut by 6 bases and J by 2 bases, with 10 bases left in between. The CDR3 nucleotides are TGTGCCAGCAGGGGGACACCTCAAGAGACCCAGTACTTC. It translates to CASRGTPQETQYF. The full variable domain, its missing parts supplied by reference TRBV7-8 and TRBJ2-5, is GAGVSQSPRYKVAKRGQDVALRCDPISGHVSLFWYQQALGQGPEFLTYFQNEAQLDKSGLPSDRFFAERPEGSVSTLKIQRTQQEDSAVYLCASRGTPQETQYFGPGTRLLVL.

This clonotype was observed at least ten times. The chain joins TRBV12-3 or TRBV12-4 to TRBJ2-1; 8 bases map to TRBD2. The CDR3 has 16 amino acids. Germline trimming cut 2 bases from V and 2 bases from J; bases unmatched to any gene: 5. The CDR3 loop reads CASSLTSSGPYNEQFF. The CDR3 nucleotides are TGTGCCAGCAGTTTAACCTCTAGCGGGCCCTACAATGAGCAGTTCTTC.

This clonotype was counted only a few times. This chain connects TRBV20-1 to TRBJ2-2; D is undetermined. V lost 6 bases and J 6 bases, leaving 11 bases between the germline ends. The germline gives CDR1 DFQATT, CDR2 SNEGSKA (reference sequence). The CDR3 extends over 12 amino acids. The CDR3 coding sequence is TGCAGTGCCCCGGTGACACCCGGGGAGCTGTTTTTT. This encodes CSAPVTPGELFF.

This clonotype was counted only a few times. The chain is built from TRBV5-1 and TRBJ2-3; possible D gene TRBD1, 6 bases. CDR1 is SGHRS and CDR2 is YFSETQ in the germline V gene. Trimming left V 7 bases short and J 1 base short, with 25 bases between. The CDR3 consists of 18 residues. CDR3 sequence (DNA): TGCGCCAGCGGGCAGGGGCCCCCCATTTCGAGGGGCACAGATACGCAGTATTTT. Its protein is CASGQGPPISRGTDTQYF.

Many counts were recorded for this clonotype. V usage is TRBV29-1 and J usage is TRBJ1-1; D gene unclear. CDR3 length: 11 residues. The V end lost 2 bases, the J end lost 8 bases, and 9 bases lay between the germline ends. Germline V lookup: CDR1 SQVTM, CDR2 ANQGSEA. The CDR3 region has the DNA TGCAGCGTTGAATGGGCCGGCGAAGCTTTCTTT. It codes for CSVEWAGEAFF.

V and J are TRBV15 and TRBJ1-2, with 9 bases fitting TRBD1. With V trimmed by 4 bases and J by 11 bases, 11 bases remained unmatched. This CDR3 has 14 amino acids. CDR1 is LNHNV and CDR2 is YYDKDF in the germline V gene (reference sequence). This CDR3 is CATSKGGDRAWYTF. DNA for the CDR3: TGTGCCACCAGCAAAGGGGGGGACAGGGCGTGGTACACCTTC. The variable domain in full, with the rest retrieved from reference TRBV15 and TRBJ1-2, is DAMVIQNPRYQVTQFGKPVTLSCSQTLNHNVMYWYQQKSSQAPKLLFHYYDKDFNNEADTPDNFQSRRPNTSFCFLDIRSPGLGDTAMYLCATSKGGDRAWYTFGSGTRLTVV.

This chain connects TRBV6-6 to TRBJ1-1, with 10 bases lining up with TRBD1. CDR3 length: 16 amino acids. After removal of 0 bases from V and 2 bases from J, the junction contained 3 bases not matched to a gene. Germline assignment: CDR1 MNHNY and CDR2 SVGAGI (reference sequence). CDR3 loop: CASSYSGTGVNTEAFF. The CDR3 DNA reads TGTGCCAGCAGTTACTCGGGGACAGGGGTAAACACTGAAGCTTTCTTT.